The present entry profiles one T cell receptor beta chain with its context. This specimen belongs to a study of blood T cell repertoires in COVID-19. The repertoire was sequenced with immunoSEQ multiplex PCR; TCRdb's copy has only in-frame clones and lacks some. The data hold roughly 280,000 clones, with about 88% observed a single time. Germline CDR1 reads SGHTA; CDR2 reads FQGNSA. With 5 bases clipped from V and 7 bases from J, the junction kept 11 bases outside the gene matches. CDR3 length: 15 residues. The sequenced sample was PBMCs or T cells enriched from blood (not recorded which). V and J are TRBV7-2 and TRBJ2-1, with TRBD2 matching over 7 bases. This TCR was sampled from a woman between 45 and 65 years old who had recovered from COVID-19. CDR3 nucleotides: TGTGCCAGCAGCCCGGCGCCGAGCGGGGCTAATGAGCAGTTCTTC. Amino acid sequence: CASSPAPSGANEQFF.